This T cell receptor beta chain was sequenced during a study of cytomegalovirus exposure and HLA in healthy donors. Amplification used 60 Vbeta primers and 13 Jbeta primers. TCRdb keeps only in-frame clones here, not all; method: immunoSEQ multiplex PCR. The sample has around 170,000 clones, 82% seen once. Germline V gene sequence: CDR1 SGHTA, CDR2 FQGNSA. Deletions cut 1 base from V and 10 bases from J, with 8 bases between. The CDR3 is made up of 12 amino acids. The V gene is TRBV7-2, the J gene TRBJ2-1, with D possibly matching TRBD2 (5 bases). The sequenced sample was PBMCs. This sequence originates from a man aged 40-49 years in good health and CMV-seronegative. CDR3 bases: TGTGCCAGCAGCTTAGGCGGGTACGAGCAGTTCTTC. Protein: CASSLGGYEQFF.